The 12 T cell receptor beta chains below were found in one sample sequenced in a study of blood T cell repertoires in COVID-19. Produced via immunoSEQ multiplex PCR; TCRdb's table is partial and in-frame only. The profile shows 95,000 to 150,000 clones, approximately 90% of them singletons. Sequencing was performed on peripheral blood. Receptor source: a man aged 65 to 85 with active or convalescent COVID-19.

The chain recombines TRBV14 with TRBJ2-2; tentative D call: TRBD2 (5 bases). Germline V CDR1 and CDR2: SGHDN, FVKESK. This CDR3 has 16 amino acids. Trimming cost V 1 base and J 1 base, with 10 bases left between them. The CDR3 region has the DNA TGTGCCAGCAGCCAAGTGGACTCACTGAACACCGGGGAGCTGTTTTTT. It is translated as CASSQVDSLNTGELFF.

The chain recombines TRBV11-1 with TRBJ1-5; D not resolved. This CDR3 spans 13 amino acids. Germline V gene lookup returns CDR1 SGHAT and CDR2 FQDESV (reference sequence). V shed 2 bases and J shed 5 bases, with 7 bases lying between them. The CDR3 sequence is CASSLSPDQPQHF. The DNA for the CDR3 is TGTGCCAGCAGCTTATCTCCAGATCAGCCCCAGCATTTT.

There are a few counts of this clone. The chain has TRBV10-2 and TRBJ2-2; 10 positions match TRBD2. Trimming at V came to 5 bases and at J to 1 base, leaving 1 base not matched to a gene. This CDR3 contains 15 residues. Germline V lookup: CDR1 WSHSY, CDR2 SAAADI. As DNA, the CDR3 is TGCGCCAGCAGTAGGACTAGCGGGAACACCGGGGAGCTGTTTTTT. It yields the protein CASSRTSGNTGELFF.

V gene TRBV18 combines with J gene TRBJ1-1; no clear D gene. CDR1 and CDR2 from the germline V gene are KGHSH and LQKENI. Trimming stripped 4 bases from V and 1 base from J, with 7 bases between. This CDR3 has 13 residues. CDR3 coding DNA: TGTGCCAGCTCACTGAGCGAGAACACTGAAGCTTTCTTT. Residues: CASSLSENTEAFF.

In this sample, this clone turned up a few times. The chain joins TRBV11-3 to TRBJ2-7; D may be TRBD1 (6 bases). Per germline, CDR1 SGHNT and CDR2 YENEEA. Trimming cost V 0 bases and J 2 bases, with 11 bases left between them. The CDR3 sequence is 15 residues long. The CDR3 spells CASSLEGGQPYEQYF. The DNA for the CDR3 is TGTGCCAGCAGCTTAGAAGGAGGACAGCCCTACGAGCAGTACTTC.

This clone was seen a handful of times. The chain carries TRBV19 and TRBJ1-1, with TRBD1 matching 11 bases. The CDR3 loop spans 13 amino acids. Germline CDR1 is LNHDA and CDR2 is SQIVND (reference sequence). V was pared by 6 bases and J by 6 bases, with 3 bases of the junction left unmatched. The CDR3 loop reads CASSGTGGPEAFF. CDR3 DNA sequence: TGTGCCAGTAGCGGGACAGGGGGACCTGAAGCTTTCTTT.

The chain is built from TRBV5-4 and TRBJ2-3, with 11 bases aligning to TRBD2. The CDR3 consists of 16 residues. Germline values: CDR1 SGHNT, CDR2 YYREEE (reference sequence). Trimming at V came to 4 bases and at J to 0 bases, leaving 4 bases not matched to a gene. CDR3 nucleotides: TGTGCCAGCAGCATCGGACTAGCGGGTAGCACAGATACGCAGTATTTT. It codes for CASSIGLAGSTDTQYF.

The CDR3 DNA sequence: TGTGCCAGCAGCCTGGGACTAGCGGGAGTATTCCCCTACGAGCAGTACTTC. It yields the protein CASSLGLAGVFPYEQYF. This chain uses TRBV7-6 with TRBJ2-7; 14 bases match TRBD2. Looked up from germline, CDR1 is SGHVS and CDR2 is FNYEAQ. Trimming removed 5 bases from V and 2 bases from J; junction bases left unmatched: 8. CDR3 size: 17 residues.

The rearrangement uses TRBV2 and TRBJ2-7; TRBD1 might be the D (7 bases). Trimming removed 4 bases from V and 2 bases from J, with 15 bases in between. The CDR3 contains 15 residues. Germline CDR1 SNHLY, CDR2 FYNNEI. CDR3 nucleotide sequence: TGTGCCAGCAGTGCGGAGCAGGGGGGAACCTACGAGCAGTACTTC. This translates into CASSAEQGGTYEQYF.

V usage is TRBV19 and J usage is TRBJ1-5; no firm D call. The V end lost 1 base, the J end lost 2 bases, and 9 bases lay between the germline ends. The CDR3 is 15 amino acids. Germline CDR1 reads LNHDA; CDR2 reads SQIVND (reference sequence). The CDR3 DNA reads TGTGCCAGTAGTATAGGGGCCGGGGGCAATCAGCCCCAGCATTTT. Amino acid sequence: CASSIGAGGNQPQHF. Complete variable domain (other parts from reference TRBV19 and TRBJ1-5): DGGITQSPKYLFRKEGQNVTLSCEQNLNHDAMYWYRQDPGQGLRLIYYSQIVNDFQKGDIAEGYSVSREKKESFPLTVTSAQKNPTAFYLCASSIGAGGNQPQHFGDGTRLSIL.

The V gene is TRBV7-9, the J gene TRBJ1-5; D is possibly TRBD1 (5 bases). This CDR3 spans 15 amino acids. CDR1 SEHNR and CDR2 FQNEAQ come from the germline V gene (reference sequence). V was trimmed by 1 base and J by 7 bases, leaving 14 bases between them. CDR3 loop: CASSLGQPFPQPQHF. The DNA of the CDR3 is TGTGCCAGCAGCTTAGGACAGCCCTTTCCCCAGCCCCAGCATTTT.

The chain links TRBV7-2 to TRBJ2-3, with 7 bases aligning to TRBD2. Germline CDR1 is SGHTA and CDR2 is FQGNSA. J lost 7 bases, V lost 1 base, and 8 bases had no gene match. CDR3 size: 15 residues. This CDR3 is CASSLGGGQAYTQYF. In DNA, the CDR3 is TGTGCCAGCAGCTTAGGGGGGGGTCAGGCCTATACGCAGTATTTT.